Listed here are 15 T cell receptor beta chains from one sample, sequenced in a study of T-cell reconstitution after alpha-beta-depleted transplantation in children. Unique molecular identifiers featured in how the TCRbeta library was prepared. TCRdb used MiXCR to reprocess the PCR reads, holding one entry per CDR3 protein. The data show about 690,000 distinct CDR3 sequences, with 16% seen just once and under 1.2% held by the top ten. The source was PBMCs from the stem cell graft donor, collected from the stem cell graft. All receptors derive from a human donor who donated a stem cell graft to a child with acute myeloid leukemia.

This clonotype has a count of ten or more. J is TRBJ2-1 and V is TRBV7-2; D perhaps matches TRBD2 (6 bases). Germline CDR1 is SGHTA and CDR2 is FQGNSA. Trimming removed 2 bases from V and 5 bases from J, with 10 bases in between. This CDR3 has 14 residues. CDR3 region: CASSLRRGDNEQFF. CDR3 coding DNA: TGTGCCAGCAGCTTAAGGAGGGGCGACAATGAGCAGTTCTTC.

Ten or more counts support this clonotype. V gene TRBV6-1 combines with J gene TRBJ1-2, with TRBD1 as a possible D gene (5 bases). Germline V gene sequence: CDR1 MNHNS, CDR2 SASEGT. V lost 6 bases and J lost 6, with 17 bases in between. CDR3 size: 14 residues. CDR3 amino acids: CASRIGQGIDGYTF. The DNA of the CDR3 is TGTGCCAGCAGGATAGGCCAGGGAATCGATGGCTACACCTTC.

The genes are TRBV20-1 and TRBJ2-1; 7 nucleotides match TRBD1. This CDR3 spans 13 amino acids. Germline V gene sequence: CDR1 DFQATT, CDR2 SNEGSKA (reference sequence). V gave up 7 bases and J gave up 7 bases; unmatched junction bases: 10. CDR3 bases: TGCAGTGTTAAGAAGGGGGCGCTTAATGAGCAGTTCTTC. This gives the protein CSVKKGALNEQFF.

V is TRBV12-3 or TRBV12-4 and J is TRBJ1-5; perhaps TRBD1 as D (6 bases). Trimming shortened V by 3 bases and J by 5 bases, and 20 bases separated the two germline ends. The CDR3 extends over 17 amino acids. The CDR3, as DNA: TGTGCCAGCAGTTTTACATCCCTGGGGGCTACGGATCAGCCCCAGCATTTT. It codes for CASSFTSLGATDQPQHF.

On this clonotype itself: An end of the junction differs from the germline gene, which may be a read error. The V call is TRBV12-3 or TRBV12-4, the J call TRBJ2-7, with D tentatively TRBD2 (5 bases). This CDR3 region has 14 residues. CDR3 DNA sequence: TGTGCCAGCAGTCCCGGACGGGAAACCTACGAGCAGCACTTC. Its protein is CASSPGRETYEQHF.

This clonotype came up a few times. The rearrangement joins TRBV12-3 or TRBV12-4 to TRBJ2-7; maybe TRBD2 (6 bases). Trimming pared 3 bases from V and 3 bases from J, leaving 9 bases between. CDR3 length: 13 amino acids. The CDR3 reads CASSFGTHYEQYF. In DNA, the CDR3 is TGTGCCAGCAGTTTTGGGACTCACTACGAGCAGTACTTC.

This clonotype occurred a few times. This chain uses TRBV7-2 with TRBJ1-2; maybe TRBD1 (6 bases). V was trimmed by 4 bases and J by 2 bases, leaving 11 bases between them. Per the germline V gene, CDR1 is SGHTA and CDR2 is FQGNSA. This CDR3 has 14 residues. As DNA, the CDR3 is TGTGCCAGCAGCTCAACTGGACAGAACTATGGCTACACCTTC. This gives the protein CASSSTGQNYGYTF.

The chain employs TRBV24-1 and TRBJ2-3, with 12 bases matching TRBD2. The CDR3 is 18 residues long. The J segment lost 1 base and the V segment lost 3 bases, leaving 7 bases of the junction unmatched. Germline CDR1 is KGHDR and CDR2 is SFDVKD. The CDR3 sequence is CATSDPGLAGLGTDTQYF. CDR3 sequence (DNA): TGTGCCACCAGTGATCCTGGACTAGCGGGGCTGGGCACAGATACGCAGTATTTT.

This clonotype was found many times. The genes are TRBV5-5 and TRBJ1-3; TRBD1 aligns across 9 bases. V dropped 2 bases and J dropped 8; count of bases not matched to a gene: 8. The germline CDR1 and CDR2 sequences are SGHKS and YYEKEE (reference sequence). This CDR3 is 15 amino acids long. CDR3 nucleotide sequence: TGTGCCAGCAGCTTACAGACAGGGGGTCGACACACCATATATTTT. As protein: CASSLQTGGRHTIYF.

This clonotype was observed many times. V usage is TRBV20-1 and J usage is TRBJ2-2, with unresolved D. The V gene lost 0 bases and the J gene lost 4 bases, with 12 bases spanning the gap. The CDR3 runs to 15 residues. CDR1 is DFQATT and CDR2 is SNEGSKA in the germline V gene (reference sequence). This CDR3 reads CSAREPRTGTGELFF. CDR3 DNA: TGCAGTGCTAGAGAGCCGAGAACGGGCACCGGGGAGCTGTTTTTT.

This clonotype was seen a few times. V and J are TRBV6-6 and TRBJ1-1; D unresolved. The germline V and J ends were trimmed by 3 bases and 1 base, with 6 bases remaining between them. This CDR3 spans 13 amino acids. CDR1 is MNHNY, CDR2 SVGAGI, per germline (reference sequence). CDR3 DNA sequence: TGTGCCAGCAGTTATGGCAAGAACACTGAAGCTTTCTTT. Protein sequence: CASSYGKNTEAFF.

In its sample, this clonotype was seen many times. The V call is TRBV6-5, the J call TRBJ2-2; 12 bases fit TRBD2. The CDR3 length is 18 residues. V was pared by 4 bases and J by 0 bases, with 6 bases of the junction left unmatched. Germline assignment: CDR1 MNHEY and CDR2 SVGAGI. Here the CDR3 DNA reads TGTGCCAGCAGTTCCCCCGGACTAGCGGGGTCGAACACCGGGGAGCTGTTTTTT. This gives the protein CASSSPGLAGSNTGELFF.

This clonotype was detected ten times or more. This sequence joins TRBV7-9 and TRBJ2-1, with D perhaps given as TRBD1 or TRBD2 (6 bases each). CDR3 size: 12 residues. Per germline, CDR1 SEHNR and CDR2 FQNEAQ (reference sequence). V was cut by 8 bases and J by 7 bases, with 12 bases left in between. CDR3 protein: CASPTGANEQFF. For the CDR3, the DNA is TGTGCCAGCCCGACGGGGGCGAATGAGCAGTTCTTC.

The gene calls are TRBV5-1 and TRBJ1-5; D ambiguous. V gave up 2 bases and J gave up 2 bases, with 17 bases separating them. The CDR3 length is 17 residues. CDR1 and CDR2 (germline): SGHRS, YFSETQ. CDR3 nucleotide sequence: TGCGCCAGCAGCTTCCTCGTGGAAGCGGGTGGCAATCAGCCCCAGCATTTT. This codes for CASSFLVEAGGNQPQHF.

This clonotype was seen many times. The V call is TRBV4-2, the J call TRBJ2-3, with D tentatively TRBD2 (6 bases). This CDR3 has 17 residues. Germline V gene data show CDR1 as LGHNA and CDR2 as YNFKEQ. Trimming cost V 2 bases and J 0 bases, with 15 bases left between them. CDR3 sequence reads: CASSQYLAGTSTDTQYF. In nucleotides, the CDR3 is TGTGCCAGCAGCCAATACCTGGCGGGGACTAGCACAGATACGCAGTATTTT.